The present entry profiles one T cell receptor beta chain with its context. It has no known antigen specificity. No base qualities exist here, and no much larger clone lies one base off it. The library was generated by 5' RACE. Reads for this sample came from an Illumina HiSeq 2500. The second PCR ran for roughly 7 to 12 cycles and used a J-beta primer mix along with a sample-barcoded 5' primer. Each TCR beta cDNA molecule received a unique molecular identifier from a template-switch 5' adaptor carrying 12 random nucleotides. At least 2.5 million CDR3-containing paired-end reads were obtained from each sample. First-strand cDNA synthesis was performed from all RNA using the Mint cDNA synthesis kit, with priming by a TRBC-specific oligonucleotide. After uracil-DNA glycosylase treatment, a first 18-cycle PCR used universal primers M1SS and BC2_uni_R on all cDNA. The authors' pipeline ran thus. Each sample was normalized by randomly selecting 1 million high-quality reads, each carrying a distinct molecular identifier. Instead of being binned into consensus sequences, reads with shared molecular identifiers were discarded. CDR3 identification, clonotype clustering and error correction used MiTCR with a Q25 quality threshold and the strictest error-elimination algorithm. Lower-bound total TCR beta diversity was estimated with a nonparametric unseen species model using Euler transformation. TCRdb reanalyzed the raw reads on its own, using fastp at Q25 for trimming and MiXCR for clone calling, and kept in-frame beta chains. CDR3 protein sequences are deduplicated, and each keeps its most common genes and DNA. TCRdb, not the authors, supplied the V and J calls. Present in this sample are over 700,000 distinct CDR3 sequences, 40% to 65% of which were seen just once. The top ten clonotypes cover about 42% of the sample.

The source of the sample is a study of blood T cells in healthy people across ages (dated by TCRdb to the mid-2010s). Some background on the complete study: Template switching captured roughly one uniquely barcoded TCR beta cDNA molecule per two T cells in model experiments. To track age-related changes in TCR beta repertoire diversity, the study relied on deep sequencing normalized with unique cDNA molecular identifiers. For two donors (one aged 18 to 30 and one aged 80 or older), the study analyzed two additional independent replicas of 1 million unique cDNA reads from the same blood draw. Four age groups were formed from the donors: young (average 16 years), middle-aged (less than 40), aged (around 62) and long-lived (roughly 81). To avoid experimental bias, donors of different ages were randomly spread across the sequencing lanes.

Systemically healthy Caucasian individuals from Russia, roughly 40 in total and aged about 6 to 95 years, were included as donors. About 9.1 milliliters of peripheral blood were collected from each donor into EDTA-treated Vacutainer tubes. Ficoll-Paque density-gradient centrifugation was used to isolate PBMCs, with at least 6.5 million per sample. Total RNA, at least 5 micrograms per sample, was extracted from PBMCs with Trizol reagent. The percentages of naive CD45RAhigh/CD27high T cells were determined by flow cytometry on a PBMC aliquot from every donor. Trimming removed 4 bases from V and 10 bases from J, leaving 11 bases between the germline ends. The CDR3 contains 13 residues, cysteine and phenylalanine counted. The only DNA kept is the CDR3, 39 bases in frame from the first base. CDR1 MGHDK and CDR2 SYGVNS were looked up in the germline V gene. Overall results and qualifications from the work: Estimates of total diversity based on one million sequenced T cells were considered lower bounds and underestimates. Compared with the aged group, the long-lived group had more naive CD4+ T cells, fewer expanded clones and increased TCR diversity, a pattern suggesting age selection. Because profiling used bulk unsorted PBMCs, naive and antigen-experienced compartments could not be compared conclusively. Donor CMV infection status was unknown, potentially confounding age-related changes in expanded clonotypes. Observed TCR beta diversity correlated strongly with the percentage of naive T cells measured by flow cytometry. As age increased, observed TCR beta diversity per million T cells dropped in a roughly linear way, and a significant reduction was already evident by age roughly 40.

The sequence is built from TRBV25-1 and TRBJ1-6; TRBD1 is a weak D gene call, 6 bases matching. The sequenced material came from blood. This clonotype was sampled from an elderly man in good health. Read as DNA, the sequence is TGTGCCAGCAGTGCAGCAGGGGACTCACCCCTCCACTTT. Translated, this is CASSAAGDSPLHF.